What follows is one TCR beta chain and its context. The protocol was immunoSEQ multiplex PCR, while the TCRdb copy is restricted to in-frame clones and leaves out a portion. Among under 85,000 clones, around 92% were seen once, and the ten largest hold about 0.41%. The data belong to a study of technical replicates of blood from a few donors. With 8 bases clipped from V and 7 bases from J, the junction kept 11 bases outside the gene matches. This CDR3 contains 15 residues. Germline V gene lookup returns CDR1 ENHRY and CDR2 SYGVKD. Sequencing was carried out using T cells isolated from PBMCs. This TCR came from a human donor in good health. This rearrangement joins TRBV10-3 to TRBJ1-5; 10 bases map to TRBD1. In DNA, the CDR3 is TGTGCCATCGGACAGGGGGGGAACTATCAACAGCCCCAGCATTTT. It encodes CAIGQGGNYQQPQHF.